This T cell receptor beta chain was documented in a study of blood T cell repertoires in COVID-19. Study overall: The analysed material was cDNA or gDNA that came from T cells, B-cell-depleted T cells, or PBMCs.

Everyone who took part was roughly 18 to 89 years old, and they came from about 25 US areas. Participant-given clinical history determined each cohort assignment. Assay: immunoSEQ multiplex PCR; the TCRdb copy retains only in-frame clones and omits some. The sample holds 200,000 to 250,000 clones; 70% to 90% are singletons and the top ten take approximately 3%. What was sequenced was PBMCs or T cells enriched from blood (not recorded which). The sequence was collected from a woman aged 45-65 years in a cohort exposed to, infected with or recovered from COVID-19 (not recorded which).

CDR3 nucleotide sequence: TGTGCCTGGAGTAACCGACAGGAAACCTCTGGAAACACCATATATTTT. Its protein product is CAWSNRQETSGNTIYF. The chain joins TRBV30 to TRBJ1-3, with D perhaps TRBD1 (6 bases). This CDR3 contains 16 residues. CDR1 is GTSNPN and CDR2 is SVGIG in the germline V gene (reference sequence). The V end was cut by 2 bases, the J end by 0 bases, with 14 bases between.